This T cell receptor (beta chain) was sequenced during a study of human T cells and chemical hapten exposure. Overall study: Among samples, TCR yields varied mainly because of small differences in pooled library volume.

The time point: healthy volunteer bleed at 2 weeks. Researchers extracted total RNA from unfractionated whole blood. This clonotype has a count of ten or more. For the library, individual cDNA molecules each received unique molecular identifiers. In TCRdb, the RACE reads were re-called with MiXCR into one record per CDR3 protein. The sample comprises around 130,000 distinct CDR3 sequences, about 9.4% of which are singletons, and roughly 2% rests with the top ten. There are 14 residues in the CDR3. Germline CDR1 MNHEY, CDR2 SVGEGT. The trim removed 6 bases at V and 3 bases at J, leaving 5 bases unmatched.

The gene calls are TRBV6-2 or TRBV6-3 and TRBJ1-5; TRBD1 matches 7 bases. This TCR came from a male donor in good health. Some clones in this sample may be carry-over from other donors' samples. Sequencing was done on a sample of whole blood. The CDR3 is CASSPQGNNQPQHF. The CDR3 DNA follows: TGTGCCAGCAGCCCACAGGGGAACAATCAGCCCCAGCATTTT.